The clone carrying this T cell receptor (beta chain) was picked up one time. Its specificity is not known. The source of the sample is a study of a mutant IDH1 vaccine in newly diagnosed glioma. The sample's time point: week 5, during vaccination. Each dose of the vaccine consisted of 300 ug of mutant IDH1 20-mer peptide, with topical imiquimod. Germline V lookup: CDR1 SGHTA, CDR2 FQGNSA. The V segment lost 3 bases and the J segment 2 bases; nucleotides outside the gene matches: 6. There are 16 residues in the CDR3. Profiling relied on immunoSEQ multiplex PCR, and the TCRdb table lists in-frame clones only, not all of them. This table holds some 60,000 clones, approximately 90% found once.

This material consisted of PBMCs, taken from a glioma patient whose treatment included an IDH1 peptide vaccine. V gene TRBV7-2 combines with J gene TRBJ2-3; 9 bases are a match to TRBD2. This TCR derives from a woman aged 40 to 50 with glioma. The CDR3 DNA is TGTGCCAGCAGCTTCGGTAGCGGGGGAATCACAGATACGCAGTATTTT. Amino acids: CASSFGSGGITDTQYF. Combining the CDR3 with reference TRBV7-2 and TRBJ2-3 gives the whole variable domain GAGVSQSPSNKVTEKGKDVELRCDPISGHTALYWYRQSLGQGLEFLIYFQGNSAPDKSGLPSDRFSAERTGGSVSTLTIQRTQQEDSAVYLCASSFGSGGITDTQYFGPGTRLTVL.